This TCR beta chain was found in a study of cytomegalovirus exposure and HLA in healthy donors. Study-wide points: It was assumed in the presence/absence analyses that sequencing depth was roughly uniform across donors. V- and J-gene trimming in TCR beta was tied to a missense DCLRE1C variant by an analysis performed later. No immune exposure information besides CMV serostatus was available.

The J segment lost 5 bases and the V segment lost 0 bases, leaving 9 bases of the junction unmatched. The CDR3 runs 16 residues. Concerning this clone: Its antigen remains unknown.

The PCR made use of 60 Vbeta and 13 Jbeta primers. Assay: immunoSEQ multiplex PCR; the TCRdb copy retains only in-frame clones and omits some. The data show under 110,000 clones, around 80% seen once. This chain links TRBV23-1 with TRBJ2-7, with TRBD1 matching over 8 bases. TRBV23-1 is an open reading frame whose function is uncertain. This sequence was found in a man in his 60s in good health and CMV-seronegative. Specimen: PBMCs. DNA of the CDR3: TGCGCCAGCAGTCAATCGTTGAGACAGGGGATCGACGAGCAGTACTTC. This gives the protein CASSQSLRQGIDEQYF.